Sequencing of this T cell receptor beta chain was carried out in a study of blood T cell repertoires in COVID-19. About the research overall: T cells, B-cell-depleted T cells, or PBMCs supplied cDNA or gDNA.

Study processing details: Amplifying reference gene primers gave estimates of nucleated cell counts. The method was immunoSEQ multiplex PCR; TCRdb's version includes in-frame clones alone and lacks a portion of them. That table is the source of V, J and clone size, and D and trimming were worked out from the DNA. The profile covers about 75,000 clones, with roughly 70% appearing a single time and 2% to 3% taken by the ten largest. Trimming took 5 bases from V and 4 from J; bases not matched to a gene: 5. The CDR3 is 14 amino acids. The germline CDR1 and CDR2 sequences are LNHDA and SQIVND (reference sequence).

The TCR originated in a human donor with acute or convalescent COVID-19. The donor label of this sample is uncertain. V and J are TRBV19 and TRBJ1-2; 9 nucleotides agree with TRBD1. The source material was peripheral blood. For the CDR3, the DNA is TGTGCCAGTAGTCCTTCGGACAGGGGCTATGGCTACACCTTC. Amino acid sequence: CASSPSDRGYGYTF.